This TCR beta chain is drawn from a study of T cell responses to AZD1222 COVID-19 vaccine. The ends were cut back, 4 bases at V and 5 bases at J, with 16 bases in the middle. From germline, CDR1 is SGHRS and CDR2 YFSETQ. CDR3 length: 14 amino acids. Concerning this clone itself: Antigen: not known.

Study findings and constraints: A mostly white British donor set with more females was recruited, and clonal diversity was possibly underestimated.

Clones were sequenced by immunoSEQ multiplex PCR, and TCRdb holds only the in-frame ones, with some missing. Of roughly 100,000 clones in the sample, roughly 89% are singletons; the top ten hold 44%. Second-dose recipients at about 4 or about 12 weeks were treated as one pooled group. This specimen consisted of peripheral blood, obtained 28 days after the second AZD1222 dose. The V gene is TRBV5-1, the J gene TRBJ2-7; D uncertain. The sequence came from an adult who received the AZD1222 COVID-19 vaccine. Written as DNA, the CDR3 is TGCGCCAGCAGCCATGGGGAACCAACAAACGAGCAGTACTTC. It encodes CASSHGEPTNEQYF.